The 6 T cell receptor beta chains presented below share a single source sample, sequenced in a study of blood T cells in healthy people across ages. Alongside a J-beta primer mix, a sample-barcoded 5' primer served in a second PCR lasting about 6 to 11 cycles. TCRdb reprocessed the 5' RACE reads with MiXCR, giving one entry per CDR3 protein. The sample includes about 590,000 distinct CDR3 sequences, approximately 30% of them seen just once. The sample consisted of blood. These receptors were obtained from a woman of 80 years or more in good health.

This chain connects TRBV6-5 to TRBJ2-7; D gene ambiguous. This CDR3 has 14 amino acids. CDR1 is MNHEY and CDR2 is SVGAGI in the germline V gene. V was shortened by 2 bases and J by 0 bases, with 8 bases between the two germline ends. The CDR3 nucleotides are TGTGCCAGCAGTTACAGGCGGAGCTCCTACGAGCAGTACTTC. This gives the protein CASSYRRSSYEQYF.

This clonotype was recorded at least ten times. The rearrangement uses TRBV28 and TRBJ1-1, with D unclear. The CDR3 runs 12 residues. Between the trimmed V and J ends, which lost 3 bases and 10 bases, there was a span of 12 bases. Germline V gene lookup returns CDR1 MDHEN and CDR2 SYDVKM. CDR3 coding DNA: TGTGCCAGCAGTTTTCGTGGATATAGAGCTTTCTTT. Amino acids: CASSFRGYRAFF.

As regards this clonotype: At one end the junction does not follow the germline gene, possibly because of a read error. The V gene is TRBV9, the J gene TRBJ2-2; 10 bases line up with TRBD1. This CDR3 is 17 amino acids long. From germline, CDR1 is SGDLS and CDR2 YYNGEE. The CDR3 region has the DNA TGTGCCAGCAGCGAGAGGGGACAGGGGAACAACACCGGGGGGCTGTTTTTT. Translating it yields CASSERGQGNNTGGLFF.

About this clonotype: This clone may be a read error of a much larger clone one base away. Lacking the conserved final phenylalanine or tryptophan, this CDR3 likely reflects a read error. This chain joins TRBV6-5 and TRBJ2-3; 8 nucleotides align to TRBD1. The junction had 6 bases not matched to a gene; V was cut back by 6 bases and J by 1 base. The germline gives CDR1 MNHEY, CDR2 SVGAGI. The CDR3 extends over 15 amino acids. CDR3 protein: CASSHQGQGTDTQYL. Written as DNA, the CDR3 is TGTGCCAGCAGCCACCAGGGACAGGGCACAGATACGCAGTATTTG.

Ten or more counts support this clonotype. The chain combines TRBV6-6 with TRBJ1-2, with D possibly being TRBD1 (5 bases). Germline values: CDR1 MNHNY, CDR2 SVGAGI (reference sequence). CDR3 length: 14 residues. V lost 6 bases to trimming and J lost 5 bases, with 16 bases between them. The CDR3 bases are TGTGCCAGCAGGACGGGGCCCTCCCTTTATGGCTACACCTTC. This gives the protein CASRTGPSLYGYTF.

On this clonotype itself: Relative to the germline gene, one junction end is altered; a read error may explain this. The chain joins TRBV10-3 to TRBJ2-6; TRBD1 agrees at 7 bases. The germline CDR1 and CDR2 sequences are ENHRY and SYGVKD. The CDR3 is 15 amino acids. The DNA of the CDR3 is TGTACCATCACCGACAGGGCCTCTGGGGCCAACGCCCTGACTTTC. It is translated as CTITDRASGANALTF.